The rows below give T cell receptor beta chains drawn from one sample of a study of cytomegalovirus exposure and HLA in healthy donors. The method was immunoSEQ multiplex PCR; TCRdb's version includes in-frame clones alone and lacks a portion of them. The sample comprises about 37,000 clones, around two thirds of which are singletons, and 6.3% rests with the top ten. The sequencing input was PBMCs. The receptors were gathered from a man aged 25 to 40 in good health and CMV-seronegative. The CDR3 runs from the conserved cysteine through the conserved F or W. A D gene is named only where the DNA matches it firmly. The size of a clone is reported for some rows only, either as once, few or many, or as a class for expanded clones.

J	size	V	D	CDR3	DNA
TRBJ2-7	NA	TRBV27	TRBD2	CASSSPSGPSYEQYF	TGTGCCAGCAGTTCACCTAGCGGGCCTTCCTACGAGCAGTACTTC
TRBJ2-7	NA	TRBV2	TRBD1	CASSRQGSNLLYEQYF	TGTGCCAGCAGCAGACAGGGGTCAAACCTTTTATACGAGCAGTACTTC
TRBJ2-4	once	TRBV5-4	TRBD1	CASSLAGQGSGRNIQYF	TGTGCCAGCAGCTTAGCAGGACAGGGGTCCGGAAGAAACATTCAGTACTTC
TRBJ2-2	NA	TRBV9	TRBD2	CASSGTSGTGELFF	TGTGCCAGCAGCGGGACTAGCGGGACCGGGGAGCTGTTTTTT
TRBJ2-5	NA	TRBV5-8	NA	CASSLEQGSDSQYF	TGTGCCAGCAGCTTGGAACAGGGCTCGGACTCCCAGTACTTC
TRBJ2-3	few	TRBV18	NA	CASSPIGHTDTQYF	TGTGCCAGCTCACCTATAGGACACACAGATACGCAGTATTTT
TRBJ2-1	few	TRBV10-3	NA	CAISESPGTGNEQFF	TGTGCCATCAGTGAGTCGCCGGGCACAGGGAATGAGCAGTTCTTC
TRBJ1-1	NA	TRBV7-3	NA	CASSPGGGGRTEAFF	TGTGCCAGCAGCCCTGGGGGCGGGGGAAGAACTGAAGCTTTCTTT
TRBJ2-3	NA	TRBV7-6	NA	CASSRNVEGPTSTDTQYF	TGTGCCAGCAGCCGAAATGTGGAGGGCCCGACTAGCACAGATACGCAGTATTTT
TRBJ1-2	NA	TRBV9	TRBD1	CASSVGLGQGYGYTF	TGTGCCAGCAGCGTAGGACTTGGACAGGGCTATGGCTACACCTTC
TRBJ2-1	medium-sized	TRBV10-3	TRBD2	CAISEGAGVNYNEQFF	TGTGCCATCAGTGAGGGAGCGGGGGTGAACTACAATGAGCAGTTCTTC
TRBJ1-4	few	TRBV2	NA	CASSEGRVVEKLFF	TGTGCCAGCAGTGAAGGCAGGGTGGTTGAAAAACTGTTTTTT
TRBJ2-3	NA	TRBV7-2	NA	CASSLWQWGADTQYF	TGTGCCAGCAGCTTATGGCAGTGGGGGGCAGATACGCAGTATTTT
TRBJ2-7	NA	TRBV6-6	TRBD2	CASSSPGLAAYEQYF	TGTGCCAGCAGTTCCCCGGGACTAGCGGCCTACGAGCAGTACTTC
TRBJ2-7	NA	TRBV27	NA	CASSTAGSYEQYF	TGTGCCAGCAGTACGGCAGGTTCCTACGAGCAGTACTTC
TRBJ2-7	NA	TRBV7-9	NA	CASSFMYEQYF	TGTGCCAGCAGCTTTATGTACGAGCAGTACTTC
TRBJ1-2	NA	TRBV6-1	TRBD1	CASTDRVTGYTF	TGTGCCAGCACTGACAGGGTAACTGGCTACACCTTC
TRBJ2-1	NA	TRBV11-2	TRBD2	CASSLASGRRDEQFF	TGTGCCAGCAGCTTGGCTAGCGGGAGGCGGGATGAGCAGTTCTTC
TRBJ2-7	once	TRBV28	TRBD1	CASSSGTGAWYEQYF	TGTGCCAGCAGCTCTGGGACAGGTGCGTGGTACGAGCAGTACTTC
TRBJ2-7	NA	TRBV2	NA	CASSVSLSYEQYF	TGTGCCAGCAGTGTATCCCTCTCCTACGAGCAGTACTTC
TRBJ1-2	NA	TRBV6-6	TRBD1	CASSYPGQLEYVWTF	TGTGCCAGCAGTTACCCGGGACAGCTAGAATATGTTTGGACCTTC
TRBJ1-2	NA	TRBV15	NA	CATSRDPGQDPSFSYGYTF	TGTGCCACCAGCAGAGATCCTGGCCAGGATCCCTCTTTTTCCTATGGCTACACCTTC
TRBJ2-1	once	TRBV6-6	TRBD1	CASRQPQGGNEQFF	TGTGCCAGCAGACAACCACAGGGGGGCAATGAGCAGTTCTTC
TRBJ1-5	NA	TRBV18	NA	CASSPGEEPQHF	TGTGCCAGCTCACCAGGAGAGGAGCCCCAGCATTTT
TRBJ2-1	NA	TRBV5-6	NA	CASSLGGDTSYNEQFF	TGTGCCAGCAGCTTGGGAGGGGACACGAGCTACAATGAGCAGTTCTTC
TRBJ1-1	NA	TRBV18	NA	CASSSIDSWDTEAFF	TGTGCCAGCTCTTCCATAGACAGCTGGGACACTGAAGCTTTCTTT
TRBJ2-1	NA	TRBV4-1	NA	CASSQAPYNEQFF	TGCGCCAGCAGCCAAGCCCCGTACAATGAGCAGTTCTTC
TRBJ2-7	NA	TRBV7-2	NA	CASSFRAGATYEQYF	TGTGCCAGCAGCTTCCGGGCGGGCGCAACCTACGAGCAGTACTTC
TRBJ2-3	NA	TRBV2	NA	CASSENPQIVSTDTQYF	TGTGCCAGCAGTGAAAACCCCCAGATCGTTAGCACAGATACGCAGTATTTT
TRBJ2-5	NA	TRBV7-9	NA	CASSQAQGGETQYF	TGTGCCAGCAGCCAGGCTCAGGGAGGAGAGACCCAGTACTTC
TRBJ2-1	NA	TRBV7-6	TRBD1	CASSQGQGDYNEQFF	TGTGCCAGCAGCCAGGGACAGGGTGACTACAATGAGCAGTTCTTC